Here is one TCR beta chain with its context. The data were taken from a study of blood T cell repertoires in COVID-19. CDR1 and CDR2 (germline): SGHNT, YYREEE (reference sequence). The length of the CDR3 is 14 residues. With V trimmed by 1 base and J by 5 bases, 0 bases remained unmatched. Per the original data handling: Estimation of nucleated cell counts was performed using reference gene primer amplification. Repertoires were generated with immunoSEQ multiplex PCR, while TCRdb's copy carries only in-frame clones and drops some. V and J calls and clone size are given by that table; D and trimming were obtained from the DNA. The sample consists of around 190,000 clones, 85% to 90% of them appearing once.

The chain couples TRBV5-4 to TRBJ1-6, with TRBD1 matching over 7 bases. The specimen was peripheral blood. The receptor was derived from a human donor in a cohort sampled during active COVID-19. CDR3 sequence (DNA): TGTGCCAGCAGCTTGACAGGGGATAATTCACCCCTCCACTTT. Protein: CASSLTGDNSPLHF.